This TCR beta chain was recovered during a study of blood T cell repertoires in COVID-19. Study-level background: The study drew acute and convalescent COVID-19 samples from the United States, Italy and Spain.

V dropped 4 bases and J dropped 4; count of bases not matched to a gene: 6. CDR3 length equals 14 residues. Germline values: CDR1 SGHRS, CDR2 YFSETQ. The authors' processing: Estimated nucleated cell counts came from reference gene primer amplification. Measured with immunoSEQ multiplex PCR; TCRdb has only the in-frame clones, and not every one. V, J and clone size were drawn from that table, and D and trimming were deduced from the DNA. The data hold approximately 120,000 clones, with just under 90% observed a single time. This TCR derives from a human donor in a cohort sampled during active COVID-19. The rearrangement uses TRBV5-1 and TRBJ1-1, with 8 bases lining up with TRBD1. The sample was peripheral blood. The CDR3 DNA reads TGCGCCAGCAGCAGGACAGGGCGCCCCACTGAAGCTTTCTTT. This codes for CASSRTGRPTEAFF.